There are many counts of the clone carrying this T cell receptor (beta chain). Its specificity is unknown. Time point defined: sample taken at primary tumor resection. The input material, whole RNA from tumor, nontumor lung or frozen PBMC, was sequenced unsorted. The donors comprised about 69 untreated early-stage non-small cell lung cancer patients. The CDR3 is made up of 13 amino acids. In germline, CDR1 is SGHTA, CDR2 FQGNSA. V lost 3 bases to trimming and J lost 2 bases, with 7 bases between them. The sample belongs to a study of spatial heterogeneity in lung cancer. Study-level information: Alpha-chain sequences were consistently detected less often than beta-chain sequences. Whole-study results and caveats: At tumor resection, ubiquitous expanded TCRs were detected in blood more often than later.

Unique molecular identifiers tagged every individual TCR cDNA molecule. TCRdb reprocessed the 5' RACE reads via MiXCR and lists one record per CDR3 protein. Of 50,000 to 65,000 distinct CDR3 sequences in the sample, less than 10% were seen once. This material consisted of PBMCs, taken at surgery. The clonotype was recovered from a female donor with early-stage non-small cell lung cancer. This rearrangement joins TRBV7-2 to TRBJ1-2; unclear D gene. The CDR3 sequence: CASSFTTNYGYTF. The DNA of the CDR3 is TGTGCCAGCAGCTTCACAACCAACTATGGCTACACCTTC.